This T cell receptor (beta chain) was captured by sequencing in a study of blood T cell repertoires in COVID-19. Background on the study: From T cells, B-cell-depleted T cells, or PBMCs came the material, which was cDNA or gDNA.

Only one count was recorded for this clone. The CDR3 is made up of 14 amino acids. CDR1 MGHRA and CDR2 YSYEKL come from the germline V gene. Trimming pared 1 base from V and 3 bases from J, leaving 9 bases between. In the study's own analysis: By means of reference gene primer amplification, nucleated cell counts were estimated. TCRdb's copy holds only in-frame clones and misses some; the assay was immunoSEQ multiplex PCR. That table supplies the V and J calls and clone size; D and trimming were determined from the DNA. This sample has fewer than 20,000 clones; over 80% occur once, and the top ten carry 7.5% to 9%.

The J gene is TRBJ1-1, the V gene TRBV4-1; TRBD1 might be the D (6 bases). Sequences were obtained from peripheral blood. This receptor was identified in a human donor in a cohort sampled during active COVID-19. The donor label of this sample is uncertain. DNA for the CDR3: TGCGCCAGCAGCCAAGGGTGGGGGCACACTGAAGCTTTCTTT. Amino acids: CASSQGWGHTEAFF.